The following is a TCR beta chain sequence with its context. The antigen is unknown. The CDR3 runs to 14 residues. Per germline, CDR1 MDHEN and CDR2 SYDVKM. The trim removed 6 bases at V and 8 bases at J, leaving 7 bases unmatched. The sample originates from a study of cytomegalovirus exposure and HLA in healthy donors. PCR was performed using 60 Vbeta and 13 Jbeta primers. Sequencing used immunoSEQ multiplex PCR; TCRdb keeps in-frame clones, though not all of them. In total, the table holds 200,000 or so clones. Findings and limits, study-wide: Earlier analysis yielded a pattern in which most TCR beta V segments were productive about 87% or about 30% of the time. A later analysis appeared to link common viral pathogens to several of the most significant clusters.

The chain employs TRBV28 and TRBJ1-6, with 7 bases fitting TRBD1. The sequenced sample consisted of PBMCs. This clonotype was sampled from a boy aged 5 to 17 in good health and CMV-seronegative. This CDR3 reads CASRPRDRDSPLHF. As DNA, the CDR3 is TGTGCCAGCAGACCGCGGGACAGAGATTCACCCCTCCACTTT.